The 21 T cell receptor beta chains presented below share a single source sample, sequenced in a study of Ad26.COV2.S vaccination and SARS-CoV-2 variants. The protocol was immunoSEQ multiplex PCR, while the TCRdb copy is restricted to in-frame clones and leaves out a portion. The sample consists of under 550,000 clones, roughly 90% of them appearing once. Regarding treatment: around 19 received Ad26.COV2.S at low or high dose, single or two shots; about 5 received placebo; per-sample allocation not given. The samples date from day 63 after the first vaccine or placebo injection. Material: peripheral blood, obtained in a trial of Ad26.COV2.S vaccine versus placebo. Receptor source: a person aged 18 to 65 who received the Ad26.COV2.S COVID-19 vaccine or a placebo.

The rearrangement links TRBV6-2 or TRBV6-3 to TRBJ2-7; D remains unclear. Trimming took off 5 bases at V and 6 bases at J, with 11 bases between the two ends. The CDR3 consists of 12 residues. From germline, CDR1 is MNHEY and CDR2 SVGEGT. CDR3 DNA sequence: TGTGCCAGCAGTAAAGTCCCGCTCGAGCAGTACTTC. Translating it yields CASSKVPLEQYF.

The CDR3 loop reads CASSLTLTHGDRGFF. The CDR3 coding sequence is TGTGCCAGCAGCTTGACCTTAACCCACGGGGACAGGGGGTTCTTC. V and J are TRBV5-5 and TRBJ2-1, with 10 bases aligning to TRBD1. Trimming cost V 1 base and J 15 bases; bases outside gene matches: 13. CDR1 is SGHKS and CDR2 is YYEKEE in the germline V gene (reference sequence). This CDR3 comprises 15 residues.

The chain links TRBV7-9 to TRBJ1-2, with D hard to call. Germline loops: CDR1 SEHNR, CDR2 FQNEAQ (reference sequence). The CDR3 spans 13 residues. Trimming cost V 4 bases and J 1 base, with 7 bases left between them. The CDR3 bases are TGTGCCAGCAGCTCCTCAGTTAACTATGGCTACACCTTC. Amino acids: CASSSSVNYGYTF.

This chain joins TRBV30 and TRBJ2-7; 9 bases align to TRBD1. Germline CDR1 GTSNPN, CDR2 SVGIG (reference sequence). V gave up 7 bases and J gave up 2 bases; unmatched junction bases: 9. The CDR3 sequence is 14 residues long. CDR3 DNA sequence: TGTGCCTTAACAGGGACAGGGCTGGCCTACGAGCAGTACTTC. Its translation: CALTGTGLAYEQYF.

This clone was seen only once. This chain connects TRBV12-2 to TRBJ1-1; no DNA check was done on the table's D call, TRBD1. TRBV12-2 is assigned pseudogene status. The CDR3 runs to 16 residues. For the CDR3, the DNA is TGTGCAAGTCGCTTAGTTTTCAGGCCCCTAAGGGGTGAAGCTTTCTTT. Protein product: CASRLVFRPLRGEAFF.

The CDR3 loop is CASGGGYTF. The CDR3 DNA is TGTGCCAGCGGGGGAGGCTACACCTTC. V and J are TRBV9 and TRBJ1-2; D perhaps matches TRBD1 (5 bases). V gave up 7 bases and J gave up 8 bases, with 6 bases separating them. The germline V gene has CDR1 SGDLS and CDR2 YYNGEE. This CDR3 region has 9 residues.

V gene TRBV3-1 (or the pseudogene TRBV3-2) combines with J gene TRBJ2-5; weak D call: TRBD1 (6 bases). The germline V and J ends were trimmed by 2 bases and 7 bases, with 14 bases remaining between them. Germline V CDR1 and CDR2: LGHDT, YNNKEL (reference sequence). The CDR3 runs to 14 residues. CDR3 sequence: CASSQMGASGTQYF. The CDR3 DNA reads as TGTGCCAGCAGCCAAATGGGGGCCTCCGGGACCCAGTACTTC.

The chain joins TRBV5-1 to TRBJ1-5, with TRBD1 as a possible D gene (5 bases). The V gene's germline CDR1 is SGHRS and CDR2 YFSETQ. V was cut by 6 bases and J by 0 bases, with 37 bases left in between. This CDR3 comprises 23 residues. The CDR3: CASITSRMMGLRGPLYSNQPQHF. The CDR3 DNA reads TGCGCCAGCATTACCTCCCGTATGATGGGGCTGAGGGGACCTCTTTATAGCAATCAGCCCCAGCATTTT. The full variable domain, with the rest looked up from reference TRBV5-1 and TRBJ1-5, is KAGVTQTPRYLIKTRGQQVTLSCSPISGHRSVSWYQQTPGQGLQFLFEYFSETQRNKGNFPGRFSGRQFSNSRSEMNVSTLELGDSALYLCASITSRMMGLRGPLYSNQPQHFGDGTRLSIL.

This clone was found once. This chain uses TRBV3-1 (or the pseudogene TRBV3-2) with TRBJ2-7; tentatively, D is TRBD1 (5 bases). The germline V and J ends were trimmed by 1 base and 3 bases, with 7 bases remaining between them. The CDR3 has 13 amino acids. Germline V gives CDR1 LGHDT, CDR2 YNNKEL (reference sequence). DNA of the CDR3: TGTGCCAGCAGCCAAGGACAGCTCTACGAGCAGTACTTC. Its protein is CASSQGQLYEQYF.

The gene calls are TRBV6-2 or TRBV6-3 and TRBJ2-6; no reliable D call. The CDR3 extends over 14 amino acids. V was clipped by 2 bases and J by 3 bases, with 5 bases between them. Germline-derived CDR1 and CDR2 are MNHEY and SVGEGT. In DNA, the CDR3 is TGTGCCAGCAGTTACGGTGATGGGGCCAACGTCCTGACTTTC. Its protein is CASSYGDGANVLTF.

The chain links TRBV7-3 to TRBJ2-3; D may correspond to TRBD1 or TRBD2 (6 bases each). V was clipped by 2 bases and J by 4 bases, with 16 bases between them. Germline assignment: CDR1 SGHTA and CDR2 FQGTGA. The CDR3 is 16 residues long. CDR3 nucleotides: TGTGCCAGCAGCTTACAGTCGGGGGCGGGTTCAGATACGCAGTATTTT. Translated: CASSLQSGAGSDTQYF.

The J gene is TRBJ2-7, the V gene TRBV7-6; TRBD1 matches 9 bases. The CDR3 sequence is 14 residues long. Germline assignment: CDR1 SGHVS and CDR2 FNYEAQ. J lost 5 bases, V lost 2 bases, and 4 bases had no gene match. The CDR3 is CASSLWDREDEQYF. The CDR3 coding sequence is TGTGCCAGCAGCTTATGGGACAGGGAGGACGAGCAGTACTTC.

The rearrangement links TRBV5-1 to TRBJ1-1; TRBD1 is a possible D gene (6 bases). Trimming removed 0 bases from V and 1 base from J, with 13 bases in between. Germline CDR1 reads SGHRS; CDR2 reads YFSETQ. The CDR3 loop spans 16 amino acids. The chain's CDR3 is CASSLATLGGNTEAFF. CDR3 nucleotides: TGCGCCAGCAGCTTGGCCACCCTAGGGGGGAACACTGAAGCTTTCTTT.

The chain has TRBV28 and TRBJ1-5; 8 bases match TRBD1. Looked up from germline, CDR1 is MDHEN and CDR2 is SYDVKM. Trimming cost V 6 bases and J 9 bases; bases outside gene matches: 13. The CDR3 runs 15 residues. CDR3 residues: CASRAMGQDPRPQHF. The CDR3 DNA sequence: TGTGCCAGCAGGGCTATGGGACAGGACCCTCGGCCCCAGCATTTT.

The CDR3 DNA is TGTGCCAGCAGCTTGGCGGGGAATCAGCCCCAGCATTTT. It is translated as CASSLAGNQPQHF. J is TRBJ1-5 and V is TRBV5-5; D is uncertain. Germline lookup yields CDR1 SGHKS and CDR2 YYEKEE (reference sequence). The CDR3 length is 13 residues. With 0 bases removed from V and 4 bases from J, the gap between germline ends came to 5 bases.

Written as DNA, the CDR3 is TGTGCCAGCAAGCGGGACAGGGGCAATCAGCCCCAGCATTTT. Its protein is CASKRDRGNQPQHF. This chain connects TRBV28 to TRBJ1-5; 9 bases agree with TRBD1. This CDR3 has 14 amino acids. Germline lookup yields CDR1 MDHEN and CDR2 SYDVKM. V lost 7 bases, J lost 2 bases, and 3 bases stayed unmatched.

The chain links TRBV24-1 to TRBJ1-2, with TRBD1 identical over 8 bases. CDR1 and CDR2 from the germline V gene are KGHDR and SFDVKD. The CDR3 runs 13 residues. V gave up 8 bases and J gave up 8 bases; unmatched junction bases: 9. The CDR3 reads CATMDRAGEGYTF. CDR3 coding DNA: TGTGCCACCATGGACAGGGCGGGAGAGGGCTACACCTTC.

This chain uses TRBV27 with TRBJ2-7, with 10 positions matching TRBD1. From germline, CDR1 is MNHEY and CDR2 SMNVEV (reference sequence). The CDR3 runs to 16 residues. The V segment lost 1 base and the J segment 3 bases; nucleotides outside the gene matches: 6. The chain's CDR3 is CASSLLAGTGVYEQYF. CDR3 bases: TGTGCCAGCAGTTTATTAGCCGGGACAGGGGTCTACGAGCAGTACTTC.

The rearrangement links TRBV11-2 to TRBJ1-6, with 7 bases matching TRBD1. With V trimmed by 5 bases and J by 7 bases, 8 bases remained unmatched. Germline V gives CDR1 SGHAT, CDR2 FQNNGV. The CDR3 length is 15 residues. CDR3 nucleotides: TGTGCCAGCAGCCCAAGGACAGGTTCAAATTCACCCCTCCACTTT. It specifies CASSPRTGSNSPLHF.

The rearrangement joins TRBV20-1 to TRBJ2-5; 7 nucleotides align to TRBD2. The CDR3 consists of 11 residues. V dropped 5 bases and J dropped 9; count of bases not matched to a gene: 6. CDR1 and CDR2 from the germline V gene are DFQATT and SNEGSKA (reference sequence). The CDR3 loop reads CSASTSAAQYF. In nucleotides, the CDR3 is TGCAGTGCTTCTACTAGCGCGGCCCAGTACTTC.

V is TRBV25-1 and J is TRBJ2-5; TRBD2 matches 8 bases. The ends lost 6 bases at V and 1 base at J; junction bases unmatched: 10. The CDR3 is 16 residues long. In germline, CDR1 is MGHDK, CDR2 SYGVNS. CDR3 region: CASSVGAGGPQETQYF. Here the CDR3 DNA reads TGTGCCAGCAGCGTGGGCGCGGGGGGACCCCAAGAGACCCAGTACTTC. Drawing the rest from reference TRBV25-1 and TRBJ2-5, the complete variable domain is EADIYQTPRYLVIGTGKKITLECSQTMGHDKMYWYQQDPGMELHLIHYSYGVNSTEKGDLSSESTVSRIRTEHFPLTLESARPSHTSQYLCASSVGAGGPQETQYFGPGTRLLVL.